This TCR beta chain was retrieved from a study of brain T cells in children with intractable seizures. Broader study findings: Viral specificity was inferred only from CDR3 similarity; HCMV serostatus was unknown. Pre- and post-surgery blood differed in depth, so pre-surgery absences may be undersampling.

Produced via immunoSEQ multiplex PCR; TCRdb's table is partial and in-frame only. The data contain about 340,000 clones, 85% to 95% of them singletons. About this clone itself: What it binds is not known.

Time point given: blood from clinic visit 5 months post-surgery; TSC patient then seizure free. Sequencing was limited to surgery cases with top T cell transcript signatures in brain tissue. At least one anti-epileptic drug was given before surgery. There are 16 residues in the CDR3. V dropped 5 bases and J dropped 1 base, with 15 bases sitting between them. Per the germline V gene, CDR1 is MNHNY and CDR2 is SVGAGI (reference sequence). The rearrangement links TRBV6-6 to TRBJ2-1; either TRBD1 or TRBD2 may fit D (6 bases each). The TCR comes from a boy under two years old with tuberous sclerosis and intractable seizures. The specimen comprised peripheral blood, sampled 4 to 6 months after surgery. In DNA form, the CDR3 reads TGTGCCAGCAGTCGAGGAGGGGGTCCTTCCTACAATGAGCAGTTCTTC. Its protein product is CASSRGGGPSYNEQFF.